This passage covers 6 T cell receptor beta chains from one sample sequenced in a study of T cell responses to AZD1222 COVID-19 vaccine. TCRdb's copy holds only in-frame clones and misses some; the assay was immunoSEQ multiplex PCR. The sample contains fewer than 130,000 clones, 80% to 95% of which appear only once. Sequencing used peripheral blood, obtained on day 0 of AZD1222 vaccination. The receptors were sampled from an adult in good health.

This rearrangement joins TRBV7-9 to TRBJ2-1; no reliable D call. Trimming took 0 bases from V and 9 from J, leaving 18 bases between them. This CDR3 has 16 amino acids. Germline V gene sequence: CDR1 SEHNR, CDR2 FQNEAQ (reference sequence). CDR3 in DNA: TGTGCCAGCAGCTTAGCGCGGAGACCCCCTGGTGGTGAGCAGTTCTTC. It yields the protein CASSLARRPPGGEQFF.

The chain is built from TRBV7-2 and TRBJ2-7; D is unresolved. The CDR3 consists of 16 residues. The ends were cut back, 4 bases at V and 3 bases at J, with 19 bases in the middle. CDR1 SGHTA and CDR2 FQGNSA come from the germline V gene. CDR3 coding DNA: TGTGCCAGCAGCTCCGGATTGGGTCAGGTCCTCTACGAGCAGTACTTC. Residues: CASSSGLGQVLYEQYF.

The rearrangement uses TRBV2 and TRBJ2-5; D tentatively reads TRBD1 or TRBD2 (5 bases each). Germline CDR1 SNHLY, CDR2 FYNNEI. V was shortened by 7 bases and J by 3 bases, with 15 bases between the two germline ends. This CDR3 comprises 14 residues. The CDR3 DNA sequence: TGTGCCAGCAACTCCGCAGGGACCAAAGAGACCCAGTACTTC. This codes for CASNSAGTKETQYF.

The V and J genes are TRBV7-9 and TRBJ1-2; unclear D gene. This CDR3 spans 14 amino acids. Germline CDR1 and CDR2: SEHNR and FQNEAQ (reference sequence). V was trimmed by 5 bases and J by 8 bases, leaving 18 bases between them. The CDR3 DNA sequence: TGTGCCAGCAGCCCCGGGTCAACCTCTAGGGGCTACACCTTC. Translated, it gives CASSPGSTSRGYTF.

The chain couples TRBV2 to TRBJ2-3, with no clear D. Germline assignment: CDR1 SNHLY and CDR2 FYNNEI. The CDR3 length is 15 residues. The V and J ends lost 3 bases and 0 bases respectively, with 10 bases between them. CDR3 loop: CASSDGRQSTDTQYF. The DNA of the CDR3 is TGTGCCAGCAGTGATGGCAGACAAAGCACAGATACGCAGTATTTT. Looking up the rest from reference TRBV2 and TRBJ2-3 gives the full variable domain: EPEVTQTPSHQVTQMGQEVILRCVPISNHLYFYWYRQILGQKVEFLVSFYNNEISEKSEIFDDQFSVERPDGSNFTLKIRSTKLEDSAMYFCASSDGRQSTDTQYFGPGTRLTVL.

The V call is TRBV11-3, the J call TRBJ1-1, with a weak D call TRBD1 (5 bases). The CDR3 has 14 residues. Trimming left V 3 bases short and J 4 bases short, with 12 bases between. CDR1 is SGHNT, CDR2 YENEEA, per germline. As DNA, the CDR3 is TGTGCCAGCAGCTTTCTGACAGTAGGCACTGAAGCTTTCTTT. Translation gives CASSFLTVGTEAFF.